The rows below give T cell receptor beta chains drawn from one sample of a study of CD8+ T cells in alopecia areata. Sequencing was performed with immunoSEQ multiplex PCR; in TCRdb, only in-frame clones are kept and a portion is missing. This table holds some 200,000 clones, more than 55% found once. Sequences were obtained from CD8+ T cells sorted from blood. These receptors all stem from a human donor in good health. Both conserved end residues are part of each CDR3. The D gene is left open where the match is weak. Not every row has a clone size; where given, it reads once, few, many or a size class.

d_gene	abundance	j_gene	v_gene	CDR3nt	CDR3aa
NA	NA	TRBJ1-1	TRBV19	TGTGCCAGTATTAGGAACACTGAAGCTTTCTTT	CASIRNTEAFF
TRBD1	few	TRBJ2-1	TRBV6-6	TGTGCCAGCACCTCCGGGACAGGGGGAAATGAGCAGTTCTTC	CASTSGTGGNEQFF
NA	few	TRBJ1-1	TRBV19	TGTGCCAGTAGTTTCGGCGGGAACACTGAAGCTTTCTTT	CASSFGGNTEAFF
NA	NA	TRBJ2-7	TRBV11-2	TGTGCCAGCAGCTTAGTTGACAGGCCCGGGTACGAGCAGTACTTC	CASSLVDRPGYEQYF
NA	NA	TRBJ2-5	TRBV2	TGTGCCAGCAGTGAACGGGCCCAAGAGACCCAGTACTTC	CASSERAQETQYF
NA	NA	TRBJ2-7	TRBV29-1	TGCAGCGCCCTTGGCAGTAGCTCCTACGAGCAGTACTTC	CSALGSSSYEQYF
TRBD2	many	TRBJ2-2	TRBV7-9	TGTGCCAGCAGCGGCCGGCGGGGGTCGAACACCGGGGAGCTGTTTTTT	CASSGRRGSNTGELFF
NA	NA	TRBJ2-1	TRBV29-1	TGCAGCGTTGAAACGACACGCAACAATGAGCAGTTCTTC	CSVETTRNNEQFF
NA	few	TRBJ2-5	TRBV5-1	TGCGCCAGCAGCTTAGGGGGGGCTGATGGAGAGACCCAGTACTTC	CASSLGGADGETQYF
TRBD2	NA	TRBJ2-3	TRBV13	TGTGCCAGCAGCCTCCGGGGGGACGAAGATACGCAGTATTTT	CASSLRGDEDTQYF
NA	once	TRBJ2-3	TRBV5-1	TGCGCCAGCAATCCAGGATACACAGATACGCAGTATTTT	CASNPGYTDTQYF
NA	NA	TRBJ2-2	TRBV27	TGTGCCAGCAGCTTCGTGGTGGGGTGGAACACCGGGGAGCTGTTTTTT	CASSFVVGWNTGELFF
TRBD2	few	TRBJ2-7	TRBV7-8	TGTGCCAGCAGCCCGGGGACTAGCGGGGGAGCTTACGAGCAGTACTTC	CASSPGTSGGAYEQYF
NA	NA	TRBJ1-1	TRBV6-5	TGTGCCAGCAGTCCCGGGGCTTTCTTT	CASSPGAFF
NA	few	TRBJ1-5	TRBV27	TGTGCCAGCAGTTTATATGCGGATAGCAATCAGCCCCAGCATTTT	CASSLYADSNQPQHF
NA	few	TRBJ2-1	TRBV6-6	TGTGCCAGCAGTTACTCGAATTCCAATGAGCAGTTCTTC	CASSYSNSNEQFF
NA	once	TRBJ1-2	TRBV9	TGTGCCAGCAGCGTAGGGAGCGGTGGCTACACCTTC	CASSVGSGGYTF
TRBD1	NA	TRBJ1-1	TRBV2	TGTGCCAGCAGTGAAATTGGGACAGCCTTGAACACTGAAGCTTTCTTT	CASSEIGTALNTEAFF
TRBD2	few	TRBJ2-3	TRBV23-1	TGCGCCAGCAGTCAAAGTGGTAGCGGGGGAGTCCTTTTT	CASSQSGSGGVLF
TRBD1	NA	TRBJ2-6	TRBV30	TGTGCTTGGGGGACAGGGGAGGCTGGGGCCAACGTCCTGACTTTC	CAWGTGEAGANVLTF
NA	NA	TRBJ2-1	TRBV28	TGTGCCAGCAGAACAGGGTTTTACAATGAGCAGTTCTTC	CASRTGFYNEQFF
NA	NA	TRBJ2-2	TRBV23-1	TGCGCCAGCAGTCTTCAGGGGTTCGGGGAGCTGTTTTTT	CASSLQGFGELFF
NA	few	TRBJ2-3	TRBV29-1	TGCAGCGTTGAAGATCTGGAGGAGAGCACAGATACGCAGTATTTT	CSVEDLEESTDTQYF
TRBD2	NA	TRBJ2-1	TRBV4-1	TGCGCCAGCAGCCAAGATCGGGGGGGTTACAATGAGCAGTTCTTC	CASSQDRGGYNEQFF
TRBD2	NA	TRBJ2-3	TRBV6-5	TGTGCCAGCAGTTACTTGACTAGCGGGGGAACAGATACGCAGTATTTT	CASSYLTSGGTDTQYF
NA	NA	TRBJ1-1	TRBV7-9	TGTGCCAGCAGCTATATGAACACTGAAGCTTTCTTT	CASSYMNTEAFF
NA	few	TRBJ1-1	TRBV29-1	TGCAGCGTGTACCGGGACCGGAACACTGAAGCTTTCTTT	CSVYRDRNTEAFF
NA	NA	TRBJ2-1	TRBV29-1	TGCAGCGTTTTAGGGGATGAGCAGTTCTTC	CSVLGDEQFF
TRBD2	once	TRBJ2-3	TRBV12-5	TGTGCTAGTGGTTTAGTCCTAGCGGGACCCACAGATACGCAGTATTTT	CASGLVLAGPTDTQYF
TRBD1	NA	TRBJ1-6	TRBV2	TGTGCCAGCAGCCAAACAGGGGGCGGCTCACCCCTCCACTTT	CASSQTGGGSPLHF
NA	NA	TRBJ1-1	TRBV6-5	TGTGCCAGCAGTTACTCGAGGGCCCATGGGACTGAAGCTTTCTTT	CASSYSRAHGTEAFF
NA	NA	TRBJ1-5	TRBV25-1	TGTGCCAGCAGTGAATGGGAGAATCAGCCCCAGCATTTT	CASSEWENQPQHF
NA	NA	TRBJ2-1	TRBV29-1	TGCAGCGTTGAAGGATTGTTAAACCTATCAGACAATGAGCAGTTCTTC	CSVEGLLNLSDNEQFF
TRBD1	NA	TRBJ2-2	TRBV5-6	TGTGCCAGCAGCTTGACGGACAGGGGGTATGCCGGGGAGCTGTTTTTT	CASSLTDRGYAGELFF
NA	NA	TRBJ1-1	TRBV30	TGTGCCTTAAATCGAGGGTTTAACACTGAAGCTTTCTTT	CALNRGFNTEAFF
NA	NA	TRBJ2-3	TRBV15	TGTGCCACCAGCAGTAACCACTTCAGTCACACAGATACGCAGTATTTT	CATSSNHFSHTDTQYF
TRBD1	NA	TRBJ1-2	TRBV5-1	TGCGCCAGCAGCGACAGGGAAGACTATGGCTACACCTTC	CASSDREDYGYTF
TRBD1	NA	TRBJ1-2	TRBV5-6	TGTGCCAGCAGTTACGGACAGGGGAAGGGCTACACCTTC	CASSYGQGKGYTF
NA	NA	TRBJ1-4	TRBV13	TGTGCCAGCAGCTCAGGGAGGGGCAGTAATGAAAAACTGTTTTTT	CASSSGRGSNEKLFF
NA	NA	TRBJ1-3	TRBV2	TGTGCCAGCAGTGAAGAGTTGGCAGGGGTGGAAAACACCATATATTTT	CASSEELAGVENTIYF
NA	few	TRBJ2-7	TRBV11-2	TGTGCCAGCAGCTTAGAAACAGGCAACTACGAGCAGTACTTC	CASSLETGNYEQYF
TRBD2	NA	TRBJ2-1	TRBV4-1	TGCGCCAGCAGCCCACTAGCGGGGGGGCCTAGCTCCTACAATGAGCAGTTCTTC	CASSPLAGGPSSYNEQFF
TRBD1	few	TRBJ1-1	TRBV29-1	TGCAGCGTTTGGACAGGGGAGAACACTGAAGCTTTCTTT	CSVWTGENTEAFF
NA	few	TRBJ2-7	TRBV15	TGTGCCACCACCCCGTACGAGCAGTACTTC	CATTPYEQYF
TRBD1	many	TRBJ2-3	TRBV7-2	TGTGCCAGCAGCTTATTCGGGATCAGGGGGACGCAGTATTTT	CASSLFGIRGTQYF
NA	NA	TRBJ2-5	TRBV27	TGTGCCAGCAGTTCCAACAGGGAAGAGACCCAGTACTTC	CASSSNREETQYF
TRBD2	NA	TRBJ2-7	TRBV18	TGTGCCAGCTCAGCCAGCGGGGGGGCCTGGGAGCAGTACTTC	CASSASGGAWEQYF
NA	NA	TRBJ2-7	TRBV27	TGTGCCAGCAGCTCCAGCCCCTACGAGCAGTACTTC	CASSSSPYEQYF
TRBD1	NA	TRBJ2-5	TRBV7-8	TGTGCCAGCAGCTTAGAGGGACAGGGGAAGACCCAGTACTTC	CASSLEGQGKTQYF
NA	NA	TRBJ1-2	TRBV11-1	TGTGCCAGCAGCTTAGTCGCTAACTATGGCTACACCTTC	CASSLVANYGYTF
NA	NA	TRBJ1-2	TRBV23-1	TGCGCCAGCAGCCAAGAGTCGGCCACCGCTAACTATGGCTACACCTTC	CASSQESATANYGYTF
NA	NA	TRBJ1-1	TRBV11-2	TGTGCCAGCAGGCAACGAGACGGGAACACTGAAGCTTTCTTT	CASRQRDGNTEAFF
TRBD2	NA	TRBJ2-7	TRBV4-1	TGCGCCAGCTCAGGACTAGCGGGTGGGAACGAGCAGTACTTC	CASSGLAGGNEQYF
NA	few	TRBJ1-5	TRBV11-2	TGTGCCAGCAGCTTAGGAGTGATTAGCAATCAGCCCCAGCATTTT	CASSLGVISNQPQHF